These 6 T cell receptor beta chains were all obtained from the same sample, sequenced in a study of cytomegalovirus exposure and HLA in healthy donors. Primers included in the PCR were 60 Vbeta and 13 Jbeta primers. TCRdb's table, derived via immunoSEQ multiplex PCR, lists solely in-frame clones and lacks some. This sample carries approximately 160,000 clones, around 66% of them seen once, and the ten largest clones take 3%. The material sequenced was PBMCs. The source of these receptors is a woman in her twenties or thirties in good health and CMV-seropositive.

V gene TRBV18 combines with J gene TRBJ1-1; possibly TRBD1 for D (5 bases). CDR1 and CDR2 from the germline V gene are KGHSH and LQKENI. The CDR3 runs to 16 residues. V gave up 2 bases and J gave up 1 base, with 14 bases separating them. CDR3 in DNA: TGTGCCAGCTCACCAAGGGAGGTGAGGGGGAACACTGAAGCTTTCTTT. The encoded protein is CASSPREVRGNTEAFF. The entire variable domain, with the rest obtained from reference TRBV18 and TRBJ1-1, is as follows: NAGVMQNPRHLVRRRGQEARLRCSPMKGHSHVYWYRQLPEEGLKFMVYLQKENIIDESGMPKERFSAEFPKEGPSILRIQQVVRGDSAAYFCASSPREVRGNTEAFFGQGTRLTVV.

The CDR3 protein is CASSQGGTGLYGYTF. The DNA for the CDR3 is TGCGCCAGCAGCCAAGGGGGAACAGGGTTATATGGCTACACCTTC. This rearrangement joins TRBV4-1 to TRBJ1-2, with D perhaps TRBD1 (6 bases). V was pared by 1 base and J by 5 bases, with 14 bases between. CDR3 length equals 15 residues. Germline V gene sequence: CDR1 MGHRA, CDR2 YSYEKL.

The V call is TRBV25-1, the J call TRBJ2-2; tentative D call: TRBD2 (6 bases). Between the trimmed V and J ends, which lost 5 bases and 1 base, there was a span of 17 bases. Per the germline V gene, CDR1 is MGHDK and CDR2 is SYGVNS. The CDR3 spans 17 residues. This chain's CDR3 is CASSPSGGNWNTGELFF. The DNA for the CDR3 is TGTGCCAGCAGTCCAAGTGGGGGGAACTGGAACACCGGGGAGCTGTTTTTT.

The V and J genes are TRBV4-1 and TRBJ2-3; TRBD2 might be the D (5 bases). CDR1 and CDR2 (germline): MGHRA, YSYEKL. The CDR3 runs 17 residues. The germline V and J ends were trimmed by 2 bases and 2 bases, with 17 bases remaining between them. The CDR3 reads CASSQPLAGKSTDTQYF. In DNA, the CDR3 is TGCGCCAGCAGCCAACCCTTGGCGGGCAAGTCCACAGATACGCAGTATTTT.

This clone was counted between two and nine times. The rearrangement uses TRBV27 and TRBJ2-7; 9 nucleotides align to TRBD1. The V gene's germline CDR1 is MNHEY and CDR2 SMNVEV (reference sequence). The CDR3 spans 14 residues. J gave up 1 base and V 6 bases, and 4 bases lay outside the gene matches. The CDR3 is CASRPGQGSYEQYF. Here the CDR3 DNA reads TGTGCCAGCAGGCCCGGACAGGGGTCCTACGAGCAGTACTTC.

This chain uses TRBV5-1 with TRBJ1-2; D might be TRBD1 (6 bases). Trimming took off 5 bases at V and 4 bases at J, with 18 bases between the two ends. CDR3 size: 15 residues. CDR1 is SGHRS and CDR2 is YFSETQ in the germline V gene. The CDR3 DNA is TGCGCCAGCAGGGGGGCTAACCAAAATATCTATGGCTACACCTTC. Its protein product is CASRGANQNIYGYTF.